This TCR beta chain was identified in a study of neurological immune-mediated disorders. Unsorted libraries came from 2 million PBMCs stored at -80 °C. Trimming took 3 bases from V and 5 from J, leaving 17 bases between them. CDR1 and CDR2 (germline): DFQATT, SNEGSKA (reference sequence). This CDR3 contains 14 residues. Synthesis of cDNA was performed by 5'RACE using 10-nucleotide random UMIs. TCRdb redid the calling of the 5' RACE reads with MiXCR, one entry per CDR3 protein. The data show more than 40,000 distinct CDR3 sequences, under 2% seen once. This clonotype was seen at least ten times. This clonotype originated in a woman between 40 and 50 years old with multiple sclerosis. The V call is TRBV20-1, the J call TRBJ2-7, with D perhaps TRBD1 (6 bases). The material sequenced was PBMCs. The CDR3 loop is CSASALRGIHEQYF. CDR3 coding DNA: TGCAGTGCTAGCGCACTGAGGGGGATTCACGAGCAGTACTTC.